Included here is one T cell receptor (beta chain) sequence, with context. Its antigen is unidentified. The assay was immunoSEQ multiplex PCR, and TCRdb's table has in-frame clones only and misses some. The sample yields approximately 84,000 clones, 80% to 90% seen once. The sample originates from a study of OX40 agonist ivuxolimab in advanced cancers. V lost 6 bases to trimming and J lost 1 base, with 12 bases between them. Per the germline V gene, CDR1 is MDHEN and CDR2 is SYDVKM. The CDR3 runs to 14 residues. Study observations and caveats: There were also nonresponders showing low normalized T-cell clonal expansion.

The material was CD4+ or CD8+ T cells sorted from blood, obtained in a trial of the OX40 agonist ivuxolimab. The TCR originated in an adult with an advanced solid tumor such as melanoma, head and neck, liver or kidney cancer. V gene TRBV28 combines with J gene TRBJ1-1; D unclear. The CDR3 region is CASRLGGENTEAFF. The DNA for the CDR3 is TGTGCCAGCAGACTAGGTGGTGAGAACACTGAAGCTTTCTTT.